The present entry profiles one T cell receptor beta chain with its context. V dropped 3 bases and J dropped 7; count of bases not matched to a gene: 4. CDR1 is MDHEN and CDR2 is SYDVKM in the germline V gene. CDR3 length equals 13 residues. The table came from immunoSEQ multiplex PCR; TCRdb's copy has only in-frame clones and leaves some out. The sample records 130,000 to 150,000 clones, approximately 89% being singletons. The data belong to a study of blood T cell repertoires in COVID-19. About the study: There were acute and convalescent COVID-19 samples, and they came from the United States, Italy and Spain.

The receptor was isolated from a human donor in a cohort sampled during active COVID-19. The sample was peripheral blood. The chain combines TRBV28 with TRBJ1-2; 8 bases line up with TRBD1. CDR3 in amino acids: CASSLRTGFGYTF. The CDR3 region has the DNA TGTGCCAGCAGTTTGAGGACAGGGTTTGGCTACACCTTC.